This entry lists 30 T cell receptor beta chains sequenced from one sample in a study of cytomegalovirus exposure and HLA in healthy donors. This table comes from immunoSEQ multiplex PCR, and its TCRdb copy is limited to in-frame clones, with some not included. The sample has 50,000 to 65,000 clones, 90% to 96% seen once; the top ten hold 1% to 1.5%. Sequenced: PBMCs. The receptors stem from a woman aged 18-30 years in good health and CMV-seronegative.

There are a few counts of this clone. J is TRBJ1-1 and V is TRBV4-1, with TRBD1 identical over 8 bases. This CDR3 is 17 amino acids long. CDR1 is MGHRA, CDR2 YSYEKL, per germline. V gave up 2 bases and J gave up 1 base; unmatched junction bases: 9. CDR3 DNA: TGCGCCAGCAGCCAATCCCCCGCCGGGACAGGGAACACTGAAGCTTTCTTT. Translated: CASSQSPAGTGNTEAFF.

V gene TRBV28 combines with J gene TRBJ2-1; 12 nucleotides agree with TRBD2. Germline lookup yields CDR1 MDHEN and CDR2 SYDVKM. J gave up 1 base and V 3 bases, and 7 bases lay outside the gene matches. The CDR3 covers 18 residues. CDR3 sequence (DNA): TGTGCCAGCAGTTTTCCGACTAGCGGGAGCAGATCCTACAATGAGCAGTTCTTC. It encodes CASSFPTSGSRSYNEQFF.

This rearrangement joins TRBV4-1 to TRBJ1-1, with D possibly being TRBD1 (5 bases). The CDR3 has 17 residues. V lost 6 bases and J lost 0, with 20 bases in between. Germline lookup yields CDR1 MGHRA and CDR2 YSYEKL. CDR3 sequence (DNA): TGCGCCAGCAGACAGACAGCCCCAATGACCCTGAACACTGAAGCTTTCTTT. It translates to CASRQTAPMTLNTEAFF.

The rearrangement uses TRBV11-3 and TRBJ2-3; the match to TRBD2 covers 7 bases. V shed 5 bases and J 1 base; nucleotides not matched to a gene: 6. Germline V gene sequence: CDR1 SGHNT, CDR2 YENEEA. This CDR3 is built from 15 residues. CDR3 protein: CASSLGGIRTDTQYF. In DNA, the CDR3 is TGTGCCAGCAGCCTCGGGGGGATTCGCACAGATACGCAGTATTTT.

The rearrangement uses TRBV18 and TRBJ1-1; D possibly corresponds to TRBD1 (6 bases). Between the trimmed V and J ends, which lost 4 bases and 1 base, there was a span of 13 bases. CDR1 is KGHSH, CDR2 LQKENI, per germline. The CDR3 covers 15 residues. CDR3 bases: TGTGCCAGCTCACAAAAGACAGGTGGGAACACTGAAGCTTTCTTT. This codes for CASSQKTGGNTEAFF.

V is TRBV7-9 and J is TRBJ1-2; possibly TRBD1 for D (6 bases). The CDR3 is 14 amino acids. V gave up 0 bases and J gave up 3 bases, with 8 bases separating them. CDR1 SEHNR and CDR2 FQNEAQ come from the germline V gene (reference sequence). CDR3: CASSLAGAHYGYTF. The CDR3 nucleotides read TGTGCCAGCAGCTTAGCGGGGGCCCACTATGGCTACACCTTC.

The chain couples TRBV18 to TRBJ2-7; the match to TRBD1 covers 8 bases. Germline-derived CDR1 and CDR2 are KGHSH and LQKENI. V was pared by 6 bases and J by 3 bases, with 13 bases of the junction left unmatched. The CDR3 consists of 16 residues. As DNA, the CDR3 is TGTGCCAGCTCCCCGCCCGGGGCAGGGGGCCTCTACGAGCAGTACTTC. Translation: CASSPPGAGGLYEQYF.

The chain is built from TRBV14 and TRBJ1-2, with TRBD1 matching over 7 bases. The CDR3 is 15 amino acids. Germline V lookup: CDR1 SGHDN, CDR2 FVKESK. J was trimmed by 0 bases and V by 4 bases; bases with no gene match: 5. The CDR3 nucleotides are TGTGCCAGCAGCCCCCGGGGGACAGCTAACTATGGCTACACCTTC. It translates to CASSPRGTANYGYTF.

This sequence joins TRBV19 and TRBJ2-2; D call uncertain. The V gene's germline CDR1 is LNHDA and CDR2 SQIVND (reference sequence). This CDR3 comprises 14 residues. V gave up 3 bases and J gave up 1 base, with 6 bases separating them. For the CDR3, the DNA is TGTGCCAGTAGTATGTTACTGAACACCGGGGAGCTGTTTTTT. Translation gives CASSMLLNTGELFF.

V is TRBV6-5 and J is TRBJ1-1; D may be TRBD1 (5 bases). The CDR3 has 14 amino acids. The germline V gene encodes CDR1 MNHEY and CDR2 SVGAGI. The ends were cut back, 7 bases at V and 4 bases at J, with 16 bases in the middle. The CDR3 DNA follows: TGTGCCAGCACCCATGGTGGGGGAGGCACTGAAGCTTTCTTT. Translated, it gives CASTHGGGGTEAFF.

The V gene is TRBV6-6, the J gene TRBJ2-2, with D perhaps TRBD2 (5 bases). Looked up from germline, CDR1 is MNHNY and CDR2 is SVGAGI (reference sequence). Trimming took off 7 bases at V and 0 bases at J, with 6 bases between the two ends. This CDR3 region has 13 residues. The CDR3 spells CASMRANTGELFF. For the CDR3, the DNA is TGTGCCAGCATGCGGGCGAACACCGGGGAGCTGTTTTTT.

V and J are TRBV18 and TRBJ2-7, with TRBD1 matching 9 bases. V lost 1 base, J lost 5 bases, and 3 bases stayed unmatched. This CDR3 spans 14 amino acids. CDR1 KGHSH and CDR2 LQKENI come from the germline V gene. Written as DNA, the CDR3 is TGTGCCAGCTCACCACGACAGGGGGTCCACGAGCAGTACTTC. Amino acids: CASSPRQGVHEQYF.

The genes are TRBV4-3 and TRBJ2-7, with TRBD1 matching 8 bases. V gave up 0 bases and J gave up 2 bases; unmatched junction bases: 6. Germline V gene sequence: CDR1 LGHNA, CDR2 YSLEER. The CDR3 sequence is 16 residues long. The CDR3 DNA sequence: TGCGCCAGCAGCCAAGACCGGACAGGGTTCACCTACGAGCAGTACTTC. This encodes CASSQDRTGFTYEQYF.

The chain recombines TRBV18 with TRBJ1-1; D might be TRBD1 (6 bases). CDR1 KGHSH and CDR2 LQKENI come from the germline V gene. The V and J ends lost 2 bases and 3 bases respectively, with 7 bases between them. The CDR3 loop spans 13 amino acids. In nucleotides, the CDR3 is TGTGCCAGCTCACCAGACAGGTACACTGAAGCTTTCTTT. It translates to CASSPDRYTEAFF.

The J gene is TRBJ2-7, the V gene TRBV5-6, with 7 bases identical to TRBD2. The germline V gene has CDR1 SGHDT and CDR2 YYEEEE. V lost 0 bases to trimming and J lost 3 bases; unmatched junction nucleotides: 18. The CDR3 spans 19 residues. DNA for the CDR3: TGTGCCAGCAGCTTGGGGCCCGGCGGGAGCGGTCTGGGCAACTACGAGCAGTACTTC. Encoded protein: CASSLGPGGSGLGNYEQYF.

This rearrangement joins TRBV6-5 to TRBJ2-7, with D maybe TRBD1 (6 bases). The V gene's germline CDR1 is MNHEY and CDR2 SVGAGI. This CDR3 has 14 residues. Trimming cost V 1 base and J 2 bases, with 9 bases left between them. CDR3 in amino acids: CASSYWGRPYEQYF. CDR3 nucleotides: TGTGCCAGCAGTTACTGGGGGCGCCCCTACGAGCAGTACTTC.

V gene TRBV30 combines with J gene TRBJ1-1; the match to TRBD1 covers 9 bases. The J segment lost 3 bases and the V segment lost 3 bases, leaving 2 bases of the junction unmatched. Germline V gives CDR1 GTSNPN, CDR2 SVGIG (reference sequence). This CDR3 has 13 amino acids. The CDR3: CAWRQGAYTEAFF. The CDR3 DNA is TGTGCCTGGAGACAGGGGGCTTACACTGAAGCTTTCTTT.

The gene calls are TRBV9 and TRBJ1-2; tentatively, D is TRBD1 (5 bases). Trimming took 0 bases from V and 0 from J, leaving 9 bases between them. This CDR3 has 15 amino acids. Germline-derived CDR1 and CDR2 are SGDLS and YYNGEE. The CDR3 is CASSVGQGPNYGYTF. The CDR3 coding sequence is TGTGCCAGCAGCGTAGGGCAGGGCCCTAACTATGGCTACACCTTC.

The chain recombines TRBV7-9 with TRBJ2-3; no clear D. The V gene's germline CDR1 is SEHNR and CDR2 FQNEAQ (reference sequence). V lost 0 bases and J 3 bases, leaving 4 bases between the germline ends. This CDR3 spans 13 amino acids. CDR3 in DNA: TGTGCCAGCAGCTTAGCCCTGACAGATACGCAGTATTTT. Translating gives CASSLALTDTQYF. The full variable domain, its missing parts supplied by reference TRBV7-9 and TRBJ2-3, is DTGVSQNPRHKITKRGQNVTFRCDPISEHNRLYWYRQTLGQGPEFLTYFQNEAQLEKSRLLSDRFSAERPKGSFSTLEIQRTEQGDSAMYLCASSLALTDTQYFGPGTRLTVL.

The V gene is TRBV6-5, the J gene TRBJ2-1; D perhaps matches TRBD1 (6 bases). Per germline, CDR1 MNHEY and CDR2 SVGAGI. The CDR3 is 14 amino acids. V lost 5 bases, J lost 4 bases, and 12 bases lay in between. Here the CDR3 reads CASSTGSRYNEQFF. CDR3 sequence (DNA): TGTGCCAGCAGTACAGGGTCCCGATACAATGAGCAGTTCTTC.

Only one count was recorded for this clone. The chain has TRBV7-3 and TRBJ2-7, with 9 bases aligning to TRBD2. The V and J ends lost 1 base and 5 bases, in that order; junction bases with no gene match: 18. The CDR3 is 19 residues long. Per the germline V gene, CDR1 is SGHTA and CDR2 is FQGTGA. The CDR3 DNA reads as TGTGCCAGCAGCTTAAAGGGCGGTGGCGGGGGGGGACCGGGGGACGAGCAGTACTTC. It yields the protein CASSLKGGGGGGPGDEQYF.

The chain employs TRBV4-2 and TRBJ2-7; 12 bases map to TRBD1. The CDR3 consists of 14 residues. Germline CDR1 and CDR2: LGHNA and YNFKEQ. J was trimmed by 5 bases and V by 8 bases; bases with no gene match: 7. In DNA form, the CDR3 reads TGTGCCAGCGGGGGACAGGGGGCATCGGACGAGCAGTACTTC. This gives the protein CASGGQGASDEQYF.

A single count supports this clone. The V and J genes are TRBV18 and TRBJ1-2; 7 nucleotides match TRBD1. CDR1 and CDR2 from the germline V gene are KGHSH and LQKENI. The V and J ends lost 2 bases and 4 bases, in that order; junction bases with no gene match: 7. CDR3 length: 15 amino acids. For the CDR3, the DNA is TGTGCCAGCTCACCAGGAAGAGGGGGCCCCTATGGCTACACCTTC. Encoded protein: CASSPGRGGPYGYTF.

This chain uses TRBV28 with TRBJ2-5; 11 bases agree with TRBD2. In germline, CDR1 is MDHEN, CDR2 SYDVKM. CDR3 length: 16 residues. J gave up 2 bases and V 2 bases, and 4 bases lay outside the gene matches. CDR3 in DNA: TGTGCCAGCAGTTTACTAGCGGGGGGCCAACAAGAGACCCAGTACTTC. Residues: CASSLLAGGQQETQYF.

The chain carries TRBV9 and TRBJ1-1; unclear D gene. CDR3 size: 14 residues. V lost 0 bases, J lost 11 bases, and 17 bases lay in between. Germline lookup yields CDR1 SGDLS and CDR2 YYNGEE. The CDR3 DNA reads TGTGCCAGCAGCGTAGAGTCCCGACCTAGCGGGGCTTTCTTT. As protein: CASSVESRPSGAFF.

The chain has TRBV11-2 and TRBJ2-1, with a tentative D call TRBD1 (5 bases). This CDR3 region has 13 residues. The V gene lost 5 bases and the J gene lost 4 bases, with 9 bases spanning the gap. Per the germline V gene, CDR1 is SGHAT and CDR2 is FQNNGV. CDR3 in amino acids: CASSVNRYNEQFF. The CDR3 bases are TGTGCCAGCAGCGTTAACAGGTACAATGAGCAGTTCTTC. The full variable domain, in which reference TRBV11-2 and TRBJ2-1 provide the parts outside the CDR3, is EAGVAQSPRYKIIEKRQSVAFWCNPISGHATLYWYQQILGQGPKLLIQFQNNGVVDDSQLPKDRFSAERLKGVDSTLKIQPAKLEDSAVYLCASSVNRYNEQFFGPGTRLTVL.

The V gene is TRBV7-3, the J gene TRBJ2-5; 9 bases are a match to TRBD1. CDR3 length: 15 amino acids. The germline V gene has CDR1 SGHTA and CDR2 FQGTGA. V shed 2 bases, J shed 11 bases, and the junction held 12 bases outside the gene matches. DNA of the CDR3: TGTGCCAGCAGCTTATCCGGGACAGGGTTTGGGCCTCAGTACTTC. Amino acids: CASSLSGTGFGPQYF.

The chain couples TRBV29-1 to TRBJ2-1, with 12 bases that match TRBD2. This CDR3 has 16 residues. Germline values: CDR1 SQVTM, CDR2 ANQGSEA. V was clipped by 6 bases and J by 0 bases; unmatched bases: 6. The CDR3 coding sequence is TGCAGCGTACCGACTAGCGGGAGAAGCTCCTACAATGAGCAGTTCTTC. As protein: CSVPTSGRSSYNEQFF.

In its sample, this clone was seen once. This rearrangement joins TRBV27 to TRBJ2-5; weak D call: TRBD1 (6 bases). V was shortened by 6 bases and J by 1 base, with 21 bases between the two germline ends. The CDR3 contains 17 residues. CDR1 and CDR2 from the germline V gene are MNHEY and SMNVEV (reference sequence). The CDR3 loop is CASSPQGFAVIQETQYF. Written as DNA, the CDR3 is TGTGCCAGCAGCCCCCAGGGGTTTGCGGTTATCCAAGAGACCCAGTACTTC.

The chain has TRBV7-8 and TRBJ2-6; 10 bases align to TRBD1. Germline-derived CDR1 and CDR2 are SGHVS and FQNEAQ. Trimming removed 3 bases from V and 1 base from J; junction bases left unmatched: 9. CDR3 length: 19 residues. CDR3 sequence: CASSFHWGTGESGANVLTF. CDR3 nucleotide sequence: TGTGCCAGCAGCTTTCATTGGGGGACAGGGGAATCTGGGGCCAACGTCCTGACTTTC. Full variable domain (rest looked up from reference TRBV7-8 and TRBJ2-6): GAGVSQSPRYKVAKRGQDVALRCDPISGHVSLFWYQQALGQGPEFLTYFQNEAQLDKSGLPSDRFFAERPEGSVSTLKIQRTQQEDSAVYLCASSFHWGTGESGANVLTFGAGSRLTVL.